This passage covers 17 T cell receptor beta chains from one sample sequenced in a study of CD8+CD57+ T cells in acquired aplastic anemia. Patients chosen for sequencing had CD8+CD57+ cells that had expanded, as shown by flow cytometry. The template for TCR beta VDJ and CDR3 sequence profiling was genomic DNA. Each CDR3 protein gets one entry after TCRdb re-called the reads with MiXCR. The table lists 200,000 or so distinct CDR3 sequences, around 47% of them singletons. The sequenced sample consisted of sorted CD4+, CD8+, or CD8+CD57+ T cells (not recorded which) from PBMCs. Receptors were obtained from a human donor with aplastic anemia.

The V and J genes are TRBV20-1 and TRBJ2-7; no reliable D call. Germline CDR1 and CDR2: DFQATT and SNEGSKA (reference sequence). Between the trimmed V and J ends, which lost 3 bases and 3 bases, there was a span of 9 bases. This CDR3 has 12 amino acids. This chain's CDR3 is CSASRSVYEQYF. The CDR3 nucleotides are TGCAGTGCTAGTAGGTCGGTCTACGAGCAGTACTTC.

This clonotype was detected once. The V call is TRBV7-2, the J call TRBJ2-6, with no clear D. The CDR3 is 14 amino acids. The germline gives CDR1 SGHTA, CDR2 FQGNSA. Trimming pared 6 bases from V and 4 bases from J, leaving 10 bases between. The CDR3, as DNA: TGTGCCAGCAGTGGTCTGTTCGGGGCCAACGTCCTGACTTTC. It yields the protein CASSGLFGANVLTF.

This chain links TRBV2 with TRBJ1-1; possible D gene TRBD1, 5 bases. V shed 7 bases and J shed 8 bases, with 14 bases lying between them. CDR3 length equals 12 residues. CDR1 is SNHLY and CDR2 is FYNNEI in the germline V gene. The CDR3 sequence: CASTTIGAEAFF. Here the CDR3 DNA reads TGTGCCAGCACCACAATCGGGGCCGAAGCTTTCTTT.

The chain uses TRBV20-1 and TRBJ2-5; TRBD1 aligns across 9 bases. The ends lost 6 bases at V and 2 bases at J; junction bases unmatched: 7. CDR1 is DFQATT, CDR2 SNEGSKA, per germline (reference sequence). This CDR3 is built from 14 residues. CDR3 in DNA: TGCAGTGCCGAACCGGGACAGGGACAAGAGACCCAGTACTTC. This translates into CSAEPGQGQETQYF.

V gene TRBV2 combines with J gene TRBJ1-3; D perhaps matches TRBD1 (5 bases). CDR1 and CDR2 (germline): SNHLY, FYNNEI. This CDR3 contains 13 residues. As DNA, the CDR3 is TGTGCTACCTTGGGGGGTTATGGCTACACCATATATTTT. This encodes CATLGGYGYTIYF.

This chain links TRBV7-3 with TRBJ2-1; the match to TRBD2 covers 9 bases. The CDR3 sequence is 17 residues long. Germline CDR1 and CDR2: SGHTA and FQGTGA. After removal of 1 base from V and 4 bases from J, the junction contained 8 bases not matched to a gene. CDR3 amino acids: CASSLNPLAGLYNEQFF. The CDR3, as DNA: TGTGCCAGCAGCTTAAACCCTCTAGCGGGGCTATACAATGAGCAGTTCTTC.

DNA of the CDR3: TGTGCCATCAGTGTAAATAGCGAGCAGACCCAGTACTTC. This sequence encodes CAISVNSEQTQYF. The V and J genes are TRBV10-3 and TRBJ2-5; D is perhaps TRBD2 (5 bases). CDR3 size: 13 residues. Per the germline V gene, CDR1 is ENHRY and CDR2 is SYGVKD. Trimming shortened V by 4 bases and J by 6 bases, and 12 bases separated the two germline ends.

This sequence joins TRBV24-1 and TRBJ2-1; D not resolved. Germline assignment: CDR1 KGHDR and CDR2 SFDVKD. This CDR3 spans 12 amino acids. V lost 7 bases and J lost 6, with 9 bases in between. CDR3 coding DNA: TGTGCCACCAGCGGATATCCCAATGAGCAGTTCTTC. Encoded protein: CATSGYPNEQFF.

The genes are TRBV15 and TRBJ2-3; the D is unclear. The CDR3 spans 14 residues. Trimming took off 4 bases at V and 0 bases at J, with 8 bases between the two ends. Per the germline V gene, CDR1 is LNHNV and CDR2 is YYDKDF (reference sequence). This chain's CDR3 is CATSIAVSTDTQYF. The DNA of the CDR3 is TGTGCCACCAGCATCGCCGTGAGCACAGATACGCAGTATTTT.

This clonotype was seen many times. Written as DNA, the CDR3 is TGTGCCAGCAGCTTAGTGGGGGAGCGGGGGCAGTACTTC. It translates to CASSLVGERGQYF. The V and J genes are TRBV7-9 and TRBJ2-7, with TRBD2 identical over 7 bases. There are 13 residues in the CDR3. The germline V gene encodes CDR1 SEHNR and CDR2 FQNEAQ (reference sequence). The ends lost 1 base at V and 9 bases at J; junction bases unmatched: 6. Filled out from reference TRBV7-9 and TRBJ2-7, the complete variable domain reads DTGVSQNPRHKITKRGQNVTFRCDPISEHNRLYWYRQTLGQGPEFLTYFQNEAQLEKSRLLSDRFSAERPKGSFSTLEIQRTEQGDSAMYLCASSLVGERGQYFGPGTRLTVT.

This clonotype was observed a few times. The chain combines TRBV6-1 with TRBJ1-3; the D is unclear. Germline-derived CDR1 and CDR2 are MNHNS and SASEGT. The V end lost 2 bases, the J end lost 0 bases, and 5 bases lay between the germline ends. The CDR3 has 14 residues. This CDR3 reads CASSEPRSGNTIYF. CDR3 coding DNA: TGTGCCAGCAGTGAACCGCGCTCTGGAAACACCATATATTTT.

The sample holds many counts of this clonotype. CDR3 in DNA: TGTGCCAGCTCGCTGCTAGCGGGAGGCTCCTACGAGCAGTACTTC. Its protein product is CASSLLAGGSYEQYF. The chain joins TRBV27 to TRBJ2-7; 11 bases line up with TRBD2. CDR3 length: 15 amino acids. Germline-derived CDR1 and CDR2 are MNHEY and SMNVEV (reference sequence). Trimming cost V 8 bases and J 0 bases; bases outside gene matches: 6.

The V and J genes are TRBV25-1 and TRBJ2-1; D gene unclear. The V and J ends lost 0 bases and 6 bases respectively, with 9 bases between them. There are 14 residues in the CDR3. CDR1 and CDR2 (germline): MGHDK, SYGVNS. The CDR3 sequence is CASSEYKGSNEQFF. CDR3 nucleotides: TGTGCCAGCAGTGAATATAAGGGAAGCAATGAGCAGTTCTTC.

This clonotype was recorded many times. V is TRBV19 and J is TRBJ2-3; perhaps TRBD2 as D (5 bases). This CDR3 region has 13 residues. Germline V gene sequence: CDR1 LNHDA, CDR2 SQIVND (reference sequence). Trimming took off 4 bases at V and 4 bases at J, with 9 bases between the two ends. The CDR3 here is CASSTGRSDTQYF. In nucleotides, the CDR3 is TGTGCCAGTAGTACGGGAAGGTCAGATACGCAGTATTTT.

This chain connects TRBV15 to TRBJ1-5; D unclear. Germline V gives CDR1 LNHNV, CDR2 YYDKDF (reference sequence). V lost 10 bases and J lost 0, with 13 bases in between. The CDR3 covers 14 residues. As DNA, the CDR3 is TGTGCCATCCGGACTGCATATAGCAATCAGCCCCAGCATTTT. Translating gives CAIRTAYSNQPQHF.

J is TRBJ1-2 and V is TRBV20-1, with 8 bases fitting TRBD1. This CDR3 spans 12 amino acids. The germline V gene encodes CDR1 DFQATT and CDR2 SNEGSKA (reference sequence). V was clipped by 4 bases and J by 7 bases; unmatched bases: 5. CDR3 region: CSAKAGGGGYTF. The CDR3 DNA sequence: TGCAGTGCTAAAGCAGGGGGCGGTGGCTACACCTTC.

There are many counts of this clonotype. The chain joins TRBV11-2 to TRBJ1-2; no clear D gene. The CDR3 length is 16 residues. The V gene lost 2 bases and the J gene lost 3 bases, with 16 bases spanning the gap. Germline V gives CDR1 SGHAT, CDR2 FQNNGV. The CDR3 region is CASSLFGFEGDYGYTF. The CDR3 coding sequence is TGTGCCAGCAGCTTATTTGGTTTTGAGGGAGACTATGGCTACACCTTC. Based on the CDR3 plus reference TRBV11-2 and TRBJ1-2, the full variable domain is EAGVAQSPRYKIIEKRQSVAFWCNPISGHATLYWYQQILGQGPKLLIQFQNNGVVDDSQLPKDRFSAERLKGVDSTLKIQPAKLEDSAVYLCASSLFGFEGDYGYTFGSGTRLTVV.